This T cell receptor beta chain is from a study of identical twins. Study-level results: Cross-sectional statistics underpinned the conclusions; the same donors were not followed. Monozygotic twin pairs showed more out-of-frame TCR alpha sharing than models estimated.

This clonotype was counted a few times. Its antigen remains unknown. cDNA carried unique molecular identifiers, and a universal primer site was added by template switching. TCRdb called the 5' RACE reads again in MiXCR, with one record for every CDR3 protein. This table has roughly 1.6 million distinct CDR3 sequences, more than 30% appearing once. In germline, CDR1 is SNHLY, CDR2 FYNNEI. Trimming cost V 7 bases and J 0 bases; bases outside gene matches: 9. CDR3 length: 16 amino acids. Sequencing used cord blood. V is TRBV2 and J is TRBJ2-1; 7 bases line up with TRBD1. This clonotype originated in a newborn girl in good health. The CDR3 sequence: CASMQQGFRSYNEQFF. CDR3 nucleotides: TGTGCCAGCATGCAACAGGGGTTCCGCTCCTACAATGAGCAGTTCTTC.